The T cell receptor (beta chain) described here comes from a study of cytotoxic CD8 clonotypes in ibrutinib-treated CLL. Whole-study results and caveats: At baseline, clonality was higher than in age-matched healthy donors and correlated with CD8+ counts. Patients with sustained remission and those progressing were sampled at differing times. Treatment left the uncommon public clonotypes either contracted or stable in frequency.

Points on this clone: Its antigen is currently unknown.

Produced via immunoSEQ multiplex PCR; TCRdb's table is partial and in-frame only. The sample holds some 150,000 clones, roughly 77% seen once. CDR3 length: 18 residues. V was shortened by 5 bases and J by 1 base, with 22 bases between the two germline ends. CDR1 is SEHNR, CDR2 FQNEAQ, per germline (reference sequence). The chain uses TRBV7-9 and TRBJ2-3; D perhaps matches TRBD1 (6 bases). Source: PBMCs, taken after 12 months of ibrutinib treatment. The receptor was isolated from a human donor with chronic lymphocytic leukemia. The CDR3 DNA sequence: TGTGCCAGCAGCCCGGTATCGTGGCCGGGACACCGCACAGATACGCAGTATTTT. The encoded protein is CASSPVSWPGHRTDTQYF. Complete variable domain (other parts from reference TRBV7-9 and TRBJ2-3): DTGVSQNPRHKITKRGQNVTFRCDPISEHNRLYWYRQTLGQGPEFLTYFQNEAQLEKSRLLSDRFSAERPKGSFSTLEIQRTEQGDSAMYLCASSPVSWPGHRTDTQYFGPGTRLTVL.